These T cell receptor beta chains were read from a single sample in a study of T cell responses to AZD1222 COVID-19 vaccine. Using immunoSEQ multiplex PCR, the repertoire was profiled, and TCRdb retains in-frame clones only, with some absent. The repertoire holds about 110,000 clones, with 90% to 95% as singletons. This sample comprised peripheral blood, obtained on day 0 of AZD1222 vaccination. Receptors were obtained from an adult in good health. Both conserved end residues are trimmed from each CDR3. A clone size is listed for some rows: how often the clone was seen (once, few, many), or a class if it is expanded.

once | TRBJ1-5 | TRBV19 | ASSIRRDGNQPQH
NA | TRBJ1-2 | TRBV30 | AWDRTGVLYT
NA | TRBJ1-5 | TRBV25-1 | ASSAQGNQPQH
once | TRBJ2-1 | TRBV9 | ASSLGHITYNEQF
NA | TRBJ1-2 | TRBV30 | AWSVRGPGYT
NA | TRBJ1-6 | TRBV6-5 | ASSYTGTENSPLH
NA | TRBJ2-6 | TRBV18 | ASSPQGPQGGANVLT
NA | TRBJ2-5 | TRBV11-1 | ASSSGTSGVGTQY
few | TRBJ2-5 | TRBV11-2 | ASSFQGEETQY
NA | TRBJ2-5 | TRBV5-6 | ASGDRRARETQY
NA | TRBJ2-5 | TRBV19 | ASTPPRTSGGPQTQY
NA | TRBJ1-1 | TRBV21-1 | ASSPREGQTEAF
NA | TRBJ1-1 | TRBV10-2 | ASSGQGRNTEAF
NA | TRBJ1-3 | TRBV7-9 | ASSQQFPGNTIY
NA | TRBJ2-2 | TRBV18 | ASSPPQGTGELF
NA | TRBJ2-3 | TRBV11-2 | ASSLAGGVTDTQY
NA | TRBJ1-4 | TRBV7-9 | ASSWAPTGTNEKLF
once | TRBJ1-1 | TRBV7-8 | ASSGQIQENTEAF
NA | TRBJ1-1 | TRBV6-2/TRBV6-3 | ASSYVQNEAF
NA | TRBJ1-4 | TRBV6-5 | ASSYQGDEKLF
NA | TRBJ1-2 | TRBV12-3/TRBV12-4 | ATAKEYGPGYT
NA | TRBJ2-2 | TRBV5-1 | ASSLLAGASGELF
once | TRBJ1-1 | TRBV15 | ATSRDSGEAF
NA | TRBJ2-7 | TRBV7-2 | ASSPRFVSYEQY
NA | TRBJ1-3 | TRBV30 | AWSPPRGNGNTIY
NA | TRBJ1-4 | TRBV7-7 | ATRNIQNEKLF
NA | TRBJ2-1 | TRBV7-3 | ASSFRTSGGNEQF